A single T cell receptor beta chain is shown here with its context. V was shortened by 1 base and J by 0 bases, with 10 bases between the two germline ends. The CDR3 has 16 amino acids. Germline V gives CDR1 SGHDT, CDR2 YYEEEE. Clones were sequenced by immunoSEQ multiplex PCR, and TCRdb holds only the in-frame ones, with some missing. The sample lists roughly 100,000 clones; 84% were seen once. This entry is derived from a study of blood T cell repertoires in COVID-19. Study in general: The analysed material was cDNA or gDNA that came from T cells, B-cell-depleted T cells, or PBMCs.

The source material was peripheral blood. V usage is TRBV5-6 and J usage is TRBJ1-4; no reliable D call. The clonotype was recovered from a woman between 55 and 75 years old with acute or convalescent COVID-19. CDR3 sequence: CASSLRTEATNEKLFF. Here the CDR3 DNA reads TGTGCCAGCAGCTTGAGAACTGAAGCAACTAATGAAAAACTGTTTTTT.